The 25 T cell receptor beta chains below were found in one sample sequenced in a study of radiation and T cells in renal cell carcinoma. The time point: blood 4 weeks post-SBRT, at nephrectomy. Treatment denoted: 15 Gy SBRT to primary tumor, nephrectomy 4 weeks later. Using immunoSEQ multiplex PCR, the repertoire was profiled, and TCRdb retains in-frame clones only, with some absent. The table lists roughly 100,000 clones, 65% to 90% of them singletons. Sequences were derived from blood, sampled from a patient whose treatment included radiotherapy and nephrectomy. These receptors came from a man between 60 and 75 years old with renal cell carcinoma.

This chain links TRBV28 with TRBJ2-3; D unresolved. The CDR3 extends over 14 amino acids. Germline-derived CDR1 and CDR2 are MDHEN and SYDVKM. V lost 2 bases, J lost 2 bases, and 8 bases lay in between. DNA of the CDR3: TGTGCCAGCAGTTTACACTCGTCCACAGATACGCAGTATTTT. Amino acid sequence: CASSLHSSTDTQYF. Drawing the rest from reference TRBV28 and TRBJ2-3, the complete variable domain is DVKVTQSSRYLVKRTGEKVFLECVQDMDHENMFWYRQDPGLGLRLIYFSYDVKMKEKGDIPEGYSVSREKKERFSLILESASTNQTSMYLCASSLHSSTDTQYFGPGTRLTVL.

This clone showed up just a few times. The chain uses TRBV12-5 and TRBJ2-3, with D possibly matching TRBD2 (6 bases). This CDR3 contains 14 residues. V shed 6 bases and J shed 7 bases, with 17 bases lying between them. Germline V gene data show CDR1 as LGHNT and CDR2 as FRNRAP. CDR3 sequence (DNA): TGTGCTAGTGGGCCTAGTGGGGCGGGAAATACGCAGTATTTT. It translates to CASGPSGAGNTQYF.

The CDR3 reads CASCQDRGAAGELFF. The DNA of the CDR3 is TGCGCCAGCTGCCAGGACAGGGGTGCGGCCGGGGAGCTGTTTTTT. V usage is TRBV5-1 and J usage is TRBJ2-2; 9 bases map to TRBD1. V dropped 7 bases and J dropped 6; count of bases not matched to a gene: 10. This CDR3 region has 15 residues. Germline CDR1 and CDR2: SGHRS and YFSETQ.

The chain joins TRBV29-1 to TRBJ2-7; 8 nucleotides line up with TRBD1. Germline CDR1 is SQVTM and CDR2 is ANQGSEA. Losses at the gene ends were 7 bases for V and 5 bases for J; bases not matched to a gene: 7. The CDR3 has 12 residues. The CDR3 region has the DNA TGCAGCGATGACAGGGGTCAGGACGAGCAGTACTTC. Translating gives CSDDRGQDEQYF.

This chain uses TRBV15 with TRBJ2-7; D perhaps matches TRBD1 (6 bases). Germline V gene lookup returns CDR1 LNHNV and CDR2 YYDKDF (reference sequence). This CDR3 comprises 14 residues. The germline V and J ends were trimmed by 1 base and 4 bases, with 11 bases remaining between them. The CDR3 sequence is CATSRGWGPYEQYF. DNA of the CDR3: TGTGCCACCAGCAGAGGCTGGGGGCCATACGAGCAGTACTTC.

This chain uses TRBV7-2 with TRBJ2-2; possibly TRBD1 or TRBD2 for D (6 bases each). The germline V gene encodes CDR1 SGHTA and CDR2 FQGNSA. The CDR3 consists of 16 residues. Trimming stripped 2 bases from V and 0 bases from J, with 10 bases between. The CDR3 nucleotides are TGTGCCAGCAGCTTACGGGGGCCCTCGAACACCGGGGAGCTGTTTTTT. Translation gives CASSLRGPSNTGELFF.

This chain uses TRBV2 with TRBJ2-1, with TRBD2 matching over 13 bases. The V segment lost 8 bases and the J segment 9 bases; nucleotides outside the gene matches: 4. CDR3 length: 13 residues. The germline gives CDR1 SNHLY, CDR2 FYNNEI. The chain's CDR3 is CASGRLAGGEQFF. CDR3 in DNA: TGTGCCAGCGGACGACTAGCGGGAGGTGAGCAGTTCTTC.

The rearrangement links TRBV7-2 to TRBJ2-1; the D gene is possibly TRBD1 (6 bases). V was pared by 5 bases and J by 9 bases, with 14 bases between. The germline gives CDR1 SGHTA, CDR2 FQGNSA. This CDR3 is 13 amino acids long. The CDR3: CASSARDIREQFF. The DNA for the CDR3 is TGTGCCAGCAGCGCAAGGGACATCCGTGAGCAGTTCTTC.

This chain uses TRBV2 with TRBJ2-3; D is ambiguous. Germline CDR1 reads SNHLY; CDR2 reads FYNNEI. The CDR3 is 10 residues long. Trimming removed 7 bases from V and 4 bases from J, with 3 bases in between. The CDR3 here is CASNADTQYF. DNA of the CDR3: TGTGCCAGCAATGCAGATACGCAGTATTTT.

The chain recombines TRBV19 with TRBJ2-2; D remains unclear. V was pared by 3 bases and J by 7 bases, with 12 bases between. CDR3 length: 14 residues. Germline loops: CDR1 LNHDA, CDR2 SQIVND (reference sequence). This CDR3 reads CASSMNLGGGELFF. The CDR3 region has the DNA TGTGCCAGTAGTATGAACCTGGGTGGCGGGGAGCTGTTTTTT.

This clone was detected only once. The genes are TRBV15 and TRBJ2-3; D is unclear. Trimming took off 4 bases at V and 0 bases at J, with 8 bases between the two ends. Germline V gene data show CDR1 as LNHNV and CDR2 as YYDKDF (reference sequence). There are 14 residues in the CDR3. The CDR3, as DNA: TGTGCCACCAGCACCCTTTCGAGCACAGATACGCAGTATTTT. Translating it yields CATSTLSSTDTQYF.

CDR3 nucleotides: TGTGCCAGCAGCCAAGACAGGCTAGCGAGTTCCTTAATGGGAGAGCAGTACTTC. It codes for CASSQDRLASSLMGEQYF. The chain uses TRBV14 and TRBJ2-7; D perhaps matches TRBD2 (6 bases). The ends were cut back, 0 bases at V and 7 bases at J, with 25 bases in the middle. The CDR3 extends over 18 amino acids. Germline lookup yields CDR1 SGHDN and CDR2 FVKESK.

This sequence joins TRBV9 and TRBJ1-2; D remains unclear. This CDR3 comprises 13 residues. The germline V gene has CDR1 SGDLS and CDR2 YYNGEE. Trimming took off 3 bases at V and 3 bases at J, with 9 bases between the two ends. The CDR3 loop reads CASSDLGDYGYTF. CDR3 bases: TGTGCCAGCAGCGACCTTGGGGACTATGGCTACACCTTC.

V and J are TRBV5-6 and TRBJ2-1, with 8 bases that match TRBD1. After removal of 2 bases from V and 8 bases from J, the junction contained 9 bases not matched to a gene. The CDR3 length is 15 residues. Germline values: CDR1 SGHDT, CDR2 YYEEEE. In DNA, the CDR3 is TGTGCCAGCAGCTTTAGGCGGACAGGGTGGTATGAGCAGTTCTTC. Amino acid sequence: CASSFRRTGWYEQFF.

The chain is built from TRBV7-7 and TRBJ2-7, with TRBD1 matching 10 bases. The CDR3 contains 13 residues. CDR1 is SSHAT and CDR2 is FNYEAQ in the germline V gene (reference sequence). J gave up 7 bases and V 1 base, and 1 base lay outside the gene matches. DNA for the CDR3: TGTGCCAGCAGCTTAGGGGACAGGGGTGAGCAGTACTTC. This translates into CASSLGDRGEQYF.

This clone was picked up a small number of times. The chain links TRBV20-1 to TRBJ2-7; D remains unclear. The V end was cut by 3 bases, the J end by 2 bases, with 5 bases between. Germline values: CDR1 DFQATT, CDR2 SNEGSKA (reference sequence). This CDR3 is built from 11 residues. Here the CDR3 reads CSARLTYEQYF. In nucleotides, the CDR3 is TGCAGTGCTAGGCTCACCTACGAGCAGTACTTC.

V gene TRBV5-6 combines with J gene TRBJ2-6, with D possibly being TRBD1 (6 bases). CDR1 is SGHDT and CDR2 is YYEEEE in the germline V gene. The ends were cut back, 1 base at V and 0 bases at J, with 11 bases in the middle. This CDR3 has 17 residues. The CDR3: CASSLRGILSGANVLTF. The CDR3 coding sequence is TGTGCCAGCAGCTTGAGGGGGATACTCTCTGGGGCCAACGTCCTGACTTTC.

V and J are TRBV27 and TRBJ2-7, with 9 positions matching TRBD2. CDR3 size: 16 residues. CDR1 MNHEY and CDR2 SMNVEV come from the germline V gene (reference sequence). V shed 7 bases, J shed 4 bases, and the junction held 14 bases outside the gene matches. Here the CDR3 reads CASTLAGSGSGYEQYF. CDR3 nucleotides: TGTGCCAGCACTCTTGCGGGTAGCGGGAGTGGTTACGAGCAGTACTTC.

The rearrangement joins TRBV2 to TRBJ2-3, with D possibly being TRBD1 (6 bases). Trimming removed 8 bases at V and 1 base at J, with 16 bases between. CDR1 is SNHLY and CDR2 is FYNNEI in the germline V gene. This CDR3 is built from 15 residues. CDR3 nucleotide sequence: TGTGCCAGCGTAGAACAGGGAGTGGGCACAGATACGCAGTATTTT. Protein: CASVEQGVGTDTQYF.

The chain recombines TRBV5-1 with TRBJ2-7; TRBD2 might be the D (6 bases). This CDR3 comprises 14 residues. Trimming removed 0 bases at V and 2 bases at J, with 9 bases between. Germline lookup yields CDR1 SGHRS and CDR2 YFSETQ. CDR3 DNA sequence: TGCGCCAGCAGCTTGGAGGGACTTCCCTACGAGCAGTACTTC. It specifies CASSLEGLPYEQYF.

The chain uses TRBV10-3 and TRBJ2-3; 8 bases are shared with TRBD2. This CDR3 has 16 residues. Trimming cost V 0 bases and J 5 bases; bases outside gene matches: 7. Germline CDR1 is ENHRY and CDR2 is SYGVKD. The CDR3 region has the DNA TGTGCCATCAGTGAGTCCTTACTAGCGGTTTTAGATACGCAGTATTTT. The encoded protein is CAISESLLAVLDTQYF.

The chain couples TRBV9 to TRBJ2-3, with D perhaps matching TRBD2 (6 bases). The CDR3 spans 14 residues. V was cut by 2 bases and J by 4 bases, with 11 bases left in between. CDR1 and CDR2 (germline): SGDLS, YYNGEE. In nucleotides, the CDR3 is TGTGCCAGCAGCGTGCTTGAGCGGGCAGATACGCAGTATTTT. Amino acid sequence: CASSVLERADTQYF.

The rearrangement joins TRBV2 to TRBJ1-1; D is possibly TRBD1 (5 bases). Germline values: CDR1 SNHLY, CDR2 FYNNEI. CDR3 length: 13 amino acids. V lost 6 bases and J 0 bases, leaving 8 bases between the germline ends. The CDR3 DNA follows: TGTGCCAGCAGGTTGACAGTGAACACTGAAGCTTTCTTT. The encoded protein is CASRLTVNTEAFF.

The genes are TRBV4-3 and TRBJ1-2; D uncertain. CDR1 and CDR2 from the germline V gene are LGHNA and YSLEER. V was shortened by 1 base and J by 8 bases, with 17 bases between the two germline ends. This CDR3 spans 15 amino acids. The CDR3 protein is CASSQVLVQDEGYTF. CDR3 coding DNA: TGCGCCAGCAGCCAAGTTCTCGTGCAGGACGAGGGCTACACCTTC.

This chain links TRBV5-4 with TRBJ2-5, with TRBD1 matching 10 bases. CDR1 is SGHNT and CDR2 is YYREEE in the germline V gene (reference sequence). V shed 5 bases and J 5 bases; nucleotides not matched to a gene: 6. The CDR3 is made up of 14 amino acids. The CDR3 DNA follows: TGTGCCAGCAGTCGGGACAGGGGAGTGGAGACCCAGTACTTC. Residues: CASSRDRGVETQYF.